This TCR beta chain was profiled in a study of CD8+CD57+ T cells in acquired aplastic anemia. General study points: Simpson's diversity of CD8+ cells was not significantly different in patients compared with controls.

Using genomic DNA as the template, TCR beta VDJ and CDR3 profiling was carried out. Via MiXCR, TCRdb re-called the reads, giving one row per CDR3 protein. Here the sample spans around 120,000 distinct CDR3 sequences, approximately 36% being singletons. Trimming removed 6 bases from V and 4 bases from J; junction bases left unmatched: 9. Germline CDR1 is ENHRY and CDR2 is SYGVKD. The CDR3 extends over 15 amino acids. Patients chosen for sequencing had CD8+CD57+ cells that had expanded, as shown by flow cytometry. This clonotype has just one count. Its target is unknown. Sequencing was carried out using sorted CD4+, CD8+, or CD8+CD57+ T cells (not recorded which) from PBMCs. The chain is built from TRBV10-3 and TRBJ1-2; TRBD1 matches 9 bases. The sequence was obtained from a human donor with aplastic anemia. The CDR3 region is CAISDPGQGTYGYTF. As DNA, the CDR3 is TGTGCCATCAGCGACCCGGGACAGGGTACCTATGGCTACACCTTC.